Following are 6 T cell receptor beta chains from one sample sequenced in a study of cytotoxic CD8 clonotypes in ibrutinib-treated CLL. Clones were sequenced by immunoSEQ multiplex PCR, and TCRdb holds only the in-frame ones, with some missing. The sample lists tens of thousands of clones, roughly 57% seen once, with about 31% in the top ten. The sample here was PBMCs, taken after 12 months of ibrutinib treatment. The receptor source for this set is a human donor with chronic lymphocytic leukemia.

A note on this clone: An end of the junction differs from the germline gene, which may be a read error. The chain uses TRBV28 and TRBJ1-3; D not resolved. Germline V gene data show CDR1 as MDHEN and CDR2 as SYDVKM. The CDR3 extends over 13 amino acids. In DNA, the CDR3 is TGTGCCAGCAGTTCCTTCTCTAGAAACACCATATATTTT. Encoded protein: CASSSFSRNTIYF.

The chain recombines TRBV5-4 with TRBJ2-2; TRBD1 matches at 9 bases. The V gene end was trimmed by 5 bases and the J gene end by 7 bases; junction bases not matched to a gene: 6. The CDR3 is 14 amino acids. CDR1 is SGHNT, CDR2 YYREEE, per germline (reference sequence). CDR3 in amino acids: CASRSGQGHGELFF. The CDR3 bases are TGTGCCAGCAGGTCGGGACAGGGTCACGGGGAGCTGTTTTTT.

This rearrangement joins TRBV30 to TRBJ1-1; D unresolved. Deletions cut 5 bases from V and 0 bases from J, with 10 bases between. The CDR3 has 13 amino acids. Germline assignment: CDR1 GTSNPN and CDR2 SVGIG (reference sequence). CDR3 loop: CAWSKDMNTEAFF. The CDR3 DNA sequence: TGTGCCTGGTCCAAAGATATGAACACTGAAGCTTTCTTT.

This clone was detected only once. The rearrangement joins TRBV7-2 to TRBJ2-1; the D gene could be TRBD1 or TRBD2 (5 bases each). V was trimmed by 5 bases and J by 0 bases, leaving 14 bases between them. CDR1 and CDR2 from the germline V gene are SGHTA and FQGNSA. The CDR3 contains 16 residues. The CDR3 region is CASSRQGPSSYNEQFF. Written as DNA, the CDR3 is TGTGCCAGCAGCCGCCAGGGACCAAGCTCCTACAATGAGCAGTTCTTC.

This clone was counted a few times. The chain has TRBV11-2 and TRBJ2-1; D may be TRBD2 (5 bases). The germline CDR1 and CDR2 sequences are SGHAT and FQNNGV. Trimming pared 4 bases from V and 4 bases from J, leaving 14 bases between. This CDR3 is built from 15 residues. The CDR3 loop reads CASSSGSGLYNEQFF. The CDR3 DNA follows: TGTGCCAGCAGCTCCGGCAGCGGACTGTACAATGAGCAGTTCTTC.

The sample holds one count of this clone. The CDR3 DNA follows: TGTGCCAGCAGTGGGGACCTTTTATGGGGCTACACCTTC. It translates to CASSGDLLWGYTF. This rearrangement joins TRBV6-1 to TRBJ1-2; tentative D call: TRBD1 (5 bases). The germline V gene has CDR1 MNHNS and CDR2 SASEGT. V was pared by 4 bases and J by 8 bases, with 14 bases between. The CDR3 is 13 amino acids.